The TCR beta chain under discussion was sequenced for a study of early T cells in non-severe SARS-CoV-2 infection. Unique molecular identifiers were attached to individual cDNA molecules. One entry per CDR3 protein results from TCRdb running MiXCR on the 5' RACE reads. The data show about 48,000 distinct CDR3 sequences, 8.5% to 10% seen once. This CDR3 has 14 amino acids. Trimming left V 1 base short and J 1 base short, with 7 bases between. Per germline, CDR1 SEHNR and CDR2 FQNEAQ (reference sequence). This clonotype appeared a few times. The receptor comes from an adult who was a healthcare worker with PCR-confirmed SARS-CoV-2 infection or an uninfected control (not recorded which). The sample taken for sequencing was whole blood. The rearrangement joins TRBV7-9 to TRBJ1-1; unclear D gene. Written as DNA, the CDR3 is TGTGCCAGCAGCTTAGATAACCGGAACACTGAAGCTTTCTTT. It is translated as CASSLDNRNTEAFF.